This T cell receptor (beta chain) comes out of a study of cytomegalovirus exposure and HLA in healthy donors. Study results and caveats: In a later analysis, HLA-associated TCR beta chains were more clonally expanded than equally common others.

The PCR contained 60 Vbeta and 13 Jbeta primers. The assay was immunoSEQ multiplex PCR, and TCRdb's table has in-frame clones only and misses some. There are tens of thousands of clones in the sample; around 74% occur only once, and 6.2% lies in the top ten. With respect to this clone: The antigen is not known.

The material sequenced was PBMCs. The clonotype comes from a woman between 45 and 60 years old in good health and CMV-seropositive.

CDR3 in amino acids: CASSLKLAGGVGYEQFF. The CDR3 region has the DNA TGTGCCAGCAGCTTAAAACTAGCGGGCGGGGTTGGCTATGAGCAGTTCTTC. The chain combines TRBV5-4 with TRBJ2-1; 9 nucleotides align to TRBD2. Germline trimming cut 2 bases from V and 8 bases from J; bases unmatched to any gene: 14. The CDR3 spans 17 residues. Germline-derived CDR1 and CDR2 are SGHNT and YYREEE (reference sequence). Drawing the rest from reference TRBV5-4 and TRBJ2-1, the complete variable domain is ETGVTQSPTHLIKTRGQQVTLRCSSQSGHNTVSWYQQALGQGPQFIFQYYREEENGRGNFPPRFSGLQFPNYSSELNVNALELDDSALYLCASSLKLAGGVGYEQFFGPGTRLTVL.